This T cell receptor beta chain was captured by sequencing in a study of blood T cell repertoires in COVID-19. This CDR3 spans 14 amino acids. Germline lookup yields CDR1 MNHNS and CDR2 SASEGT. Trimming removed 1 base at V and 2 bases at J, with 8 bases between. Produced via immunoSEQ multiplex PCR; TCRdb's table is partial and in-frame only. The sample lists about 64,000 clones; 88% were seen once. Sample: PBMCs or T cells enriched from blood (not recorded which). This receptor was obtained from a woman aged 35 to 49 who had recovered from COVID-19. The rearrangement joins TRBV6-1 to TRBJ1-1; no definite D call. The CDR3 here is CASSEVDYNTEAFF. The CDR3 DNA sequence: TGTGCCAGCAGTGAAGTAGATTACAACACTGAAGCTTTCTTT.